This entry lists 31 T cell receptor beta chains sequenced from one sample in a study of cytomegalovirus exposure and HLA in healthy donors listed by TCRdb under 2017. Receptor amplification or capture employed the immunoSEQ multiplex PCR assay. The multiplex PCR relied on a mix of 60 forward primers for TCR Vbeta segments and 13 reverse primers for TCR Jbeta segments. The source is immuneACCESS, and TCRdb retained only in-frame sequences with V and J called. Part of the clones is not carried over; for the studies checked, unresolved V genes explain less than half of this, and the remainder is unexplained. The sample table shows about 220,000 clones, and roughly 82% are seen once. The ten largest clones take up about 6.1% of the sample. Sequences were obtained from PBMCs. Every receptor here comes from a middle-aged man in good health and CMV-seropositive.

This CDR3 reads CASSFPGQMNTEAFF. The CDR3 DNA sequence: TGTGCCAGCAGCTTTCCCGGACAGATGAACACTGAAGCTTTCTTT. The chain carries TRBV11-3 and TRBJ1-1; D may be TRBD1 (6 bases). CDR3 length: 15 residues. Germline V gene lookup returns CDR1 SGHNT and CDR2 YENEEA. V gave up 3 bases and J gave up 0 bases, with 11 bases separating them.

A few counts support this clone. The chain links TRBV7-3 to TRBJ2-2, with 7 nucleotides matching TRBD2. The CDR3 loop spans 16 amino acids. V was pared by 5 bases and J by 6 bases, with 12 bases of the junction left unmatched. Per the germline V gene, CDR1 is SGHTA and CDR2 is FQGTGA. CDR3 nucleotide sequence: TGTGCCAGCAGCCCTGGGGGGGGAGGAACAGCCGGGGAGCTGTTTTTT. It encodes CASSPGGGGTAGELFF.

The chain is built from TRBV6-6 and TRBJ2-1; the D gene is possibly TRBD2 (5 bases). The CDR3 loop spans 15 amino acids. Trimming shortened V by 7 bases and J by 0 bases, and 13 bases separated the two germline ends. CDR1 is MNHNY and CDR2 is SVGAGI in the germline V gene (reference sequence). As DNA, the CDR3 is TGTGCCAGCACGGGAACGTTGGGCTCCTACAATGAGCAGTTCTTC. Translated, it gives CASTGTLGSYNEQFF.

On this clone itself: Additional DNA sequences in this sample encode the identical CDR3. The chain carries TRBV4-2 and TRBJ1-2; D call uncertain. V dropped 0 bases and J dropped 4 bases, with 21 bases sitting between them. The CDR3 runs 18 residues. The germline V gene encodes CDR1 LGHNA and CDR2 YNFKEQ. The CDR3 reads CASSQDPVPYTGSYGYTF. In nucleotides, the CDR3 is TGTGCCAGCAGCCAAGACCCCGTCCCCTACACCGGGTCCTATGGCTACACCTTC.

This chain uses TRBV19 with TRBJ1-4; a weak D match, TRBD1 (6 bases). The CDR3 runs to 16 residues. Germline CDR1 and CDR2: LNHDA and SQIVND (reference sequence). V was shortened by 5 bases and J by 0 bases, with 13 bases between the two germline ends. CDR3 in DNA: TGTGCCAGTAGTTCTCCCCGACAGGCAACTAATGAAAAACTGTTTTTT. Residues: CASSSPRQATNEKLFF. Variable domain in full (rest from reference TRBV19 and TRBJ1-4): DGGITQSPKYLFRKEGQNVTLSCEQNLNHDAMYWYRQDPGQGLRLIYYSQIVNDFQKGDIAEGYSVSREKKESFPLTVTSAQKNPTAFYLCASSSPRQATNEKLFFGSGTQLSVL.

The V call is TRBV5-1, the J call TRBJ1-4; the D is unclear. The germline V and J ends were trimmed by 4 bases and 2 bases, with 12 bases remaining between them. Germline CDR1 reads SGHRS; CDR2 reads YFSETQ. The CDR3 spans 15 residues. The CDR3 spells CASSDPAGTNEKLFF. In DNA form, the CDR3 reads TGCGCCAGCAGCGACCCGGCCGGGACTAATGAAAAACTGTTTTTT.

The V call is TRBV7-2, the J call TRBJ1-4; D may be TRBD1 (5 bases). Trimming took 2 bases from V and 8 from J, leaving 12 bases between them. Germline-derived CDR1 and CDR2 are SGHTA and FQGNSA. The CDR3 loop spans 14 amino acids. CDR3 nucleotides: TGTGCCAGCAGCTTAAGGCAGGGCTGGGAAAAACTGTTTTTT. Its translation is CASSLRQGWEKLFF.

This clone showed up just once. V usage is TRBV27 and J usage is TRBJ2-7, with D unresolved. The CDR3 is 14 residues long. V lost 4 bases and J 2 bases, leaving 12 bases between the germline ends. The germline CDR1 and CDR2 sequences are MNHEY and SMNVEV (reference sequence). The CDR3 sequence is CASSWRPETYEQYF. The CDR3 nucleotides are TGTGCCAGCAGTTGGAGACCGGAGACCTACGAGCAGTACTTC.

The rearrangement uses TRBV19 and TRBJ2-1; 8 nucleotides match TRBD2. Unmatched junction bases numbered 14, after V lost 5 bases and J lost 14 bases. Germline loops: CDR1 LNHDA, CDR2 SQIVND (reference sequence). This CDR3 contains 14 residues. CDR3 amino acids: CASSPNPGGGSKFF. In DNA form, the CDR3 reads TGTGCCAGTAGTCCCAACCCCGGGGGGGGATCAAAGTTCTTC.

V usage is TRBV11-2 and J usage is TRBJ1-2, with 8 bases that match TRBD1. Germline assignment: CDR1 SGHAT and CDR2 FQNNGV. J was trimmed by 7 bases and V by 5 bases; bases with no gene match: 15. This CDR3 comprises 16 residues. The CDR3 loop reads CASSLFNQGARGGYTF. Written as DNA, the CDR3 is TGTGCCAGCAGCCTTTTCAATCAGGGGGCGCGGGGTGGCTACACCTTC.

The chain carries TRBV6-5 and TRBJ1-2; TRBD1 agrees at 8 bases. V trimming: 5 bases; J trimming: 3 bases; junction bases outside the gene matches: 8. CDR1 is MNHEY, CDR2 SVGAGI, per germline. This CDR3 comprises 15 residues. In DNA, the CDR3 is TGTGCCAGCAGTAATGCCGGGACAGGCGACTATGGCTACACCTTC. Amino acid sequence: CASSNAGTGDYGYTF.

The chain has TRBV27 and TRBJ2-6; D possibly corresponds to TRBD2 (5 bases). Germline CDR1 MNHEY, CDR2 SMNVEV (reference sequence). The CDR3 has 15 amino acids. V was clipped by 6 bases and J by 0 bases, with 9 bases between them. In DNA form, the CDR3 reads TGTGCCAGCAGCCCCCGGGGCTCTGGGGCCAACGTCCTGACTTTC. Translating it yields CASSPRGSGANVLTF.

The rearrangement joins TRBV19 to TRBJ1-1; 7 bases agree with TRBD1. There are 12 residues in the CDR3. Germline-derived CDR1 and CDR2 are LNHDA and SQIVND (reference sequence). The J segment lost 4 bases and the V segment lost 5 bases, leaving 1 base of the junction unmatched. The CDR3 reads CASSQGGTEAFF. The CDR3 region has the DNA TGTGCCAGTAGTCAGGGGGGCACTGAAGCTTTCTTT.

The V call is TRBV10-3, the J call TRBJ2-3, with 9 positions matching TRBD2. After removal of 2 bases from V and 3 bases from J, the junction contained 3 bases not matched to a gene. The CDR3 covers 15 residues. In germline, CDR1 is ENHRY, CDR2 SYGVKD. The CDR3 here is CAISEGAGGTDTQYF. In nucleotides, the CDR3 is TGTGCCATCAGTGAGGGGGCGGGAGGGACAGATACGCAGTATTTT.

The rearrangement joins TRBV19 to TRBJ1-1; D unclear. The CDR3 runs 15 residues. Trimming removed 3 bases from V and 1 base from J, with 12 bases in between. Per germline, CDR1 LNHDA and CDR2 SQIVND (reference sequence). This chain's CDR3 is CASSIYAYGNTEAFF. CDR3 DNA: TGTGCCAGTAGTATTTACGCTTACGGGAACACTGAAGCTTTCTTT.

The V call is TRBV5-4, the J call TRBJ2-5, with D tentatively TRBD2 (6 bases). This CDR3 spans 14 amino acids. Per germline, CDR1 SGHNT and CDR2 YYREEE (reference sequence). Trimming removed 3 bases at V and 1 base at J, with 10 bases between. The CDR3 nucleotides read TGTGCCAGCAGCTCTCGGCGGGGCCAAGAGACCCAGTACTTC. Translating it yields CASSSRRGQETQYF. The full variable domain, in which reference TRBV5-4 and TRBJ2-5 provide the parts outside the CDR3, is ETGVTQSPTHLIKTRGQQVTLRCSSQSGHNTVSWYQQALGQGPQFIFQYYREEENGRGNFPPRFSGLQFPNYSSELNVNALELDDSALYLCASSSRRGQETQYFGPGTRLLVL.

The CDR3 loop is CATSRTSGAYEQYF. CDR3 DNA sequence: TGTGCCACCAGCAGAACTAGCGGAGCCTACGAGCAGTACTTC. V gene TRBV15 combines with J gene TRBJ2-7; 8 bases fit TRBD2. Germline V CDR1 and CDR2: LNHNV, YYDKDF (reference sequence). The J segment lost 2 bases and the V segment lost 2 bases, leaving 2 bases of the junction unmatched. There are 14 residues in the CDR3.

The chain employs TRBV7-3 and TRBJ2-5; D gene unclear. The CDR3 extends over 11 amino acids. Between the trimmed V and J ends, which lost 5 bases and 5 bases, there was a span of 6 bases. CDR1 SGHTA and CDR2 FQGTGA come from the germline V gene. The DNA for the CDR3 is TGTGCCAGCAGCAACGGGGAGACCCAGTACTTC. Translated: CASSNGETQYF.

The chain couples TRBV10-1 to TRBJ1-1, with TRBD1 identical over 9 bases. This CDR3 spans 18 amino acids. Trimming cost V 5 bases and J 4 bases; bases outside gene matches: 17. CDR1 WNHNN and CDR2 SYGVQD come from the germline V gene (reference sequence). The CDR3 here is CASSPNSITGGSLTEAFF. The CDR3 nucleotides read TGCGCCAGCAGTCCCAACTCCATTACAGGGGGCTCCCTCACTGAAGCTTTCTTT.

The chain is built from TRBV19 and TRBJ1-3; D unclear. Trimming pared 2 bases from V and 4 bases from J, leaving 6 bases between. This CDR3 contains 13 residues. In germline, CDR1 is LNHDA, CDR2 SQIVND (reference sequence). CDR3 bases: TGTGCCAGTAGTATACGGGGAGGAAACACCATATATTTT. Translation: CASSIRGGNTIYF.

The V gene is TRBV15, the J gene TRBJ1-1; 9 nucleotides match TRBD1. With V trimmed by 3 bases and J by 11 bases, 10 bases remained unmatched. The CDR3 loop spans 14 amino acids. Germline CDR1 is LNHNV and CDR2 is YYDKDF (reference sequence). The chain's CDR3 is CATSSRTGGAAAFF. The CDR3 region has the DNA TGTGCCACCAGCAGCCGCACAGGGGGCGCGGCCGCTTTCTTT.

V is TRBV7-9 and J is TRBJ1-2; D is possibly TRBD1 (5 bases). The V end lost 1 base, the J end lost 7 bases, and 13 bases lay between the germline ends. The V gene's germline CDR1 is SEHNR and CDR2 FQNEAQ (reference sequence). CDR3 size: 14 residues. The CDR3 DNA reads as TGTGCCAGCAGCTTAGAACAGGCAGTTGGTGGCTACACCTTC. This gives the protein CASSLEQAVGGYTF.

This sequence joins TRBV29-1 and TRBJ2-4; 7 bases are a match to TRBD2. V lost 6 bases, J lost 0 bases, and 5 bases stayed unmatched. The CDR3 runs 14 residues. CDR1 SQVTM and CDR2 ANQGSEA come from the germline V gene. The CDR3 DNA reads as TGCAGCGTCCGACTAGCAAAAGCCAAAAACATTCAGTACTTC. Amino acid sequence: CSVRLAKAKNIQYF.

The chain is built from TRBV7-6 and TRBJ2-7; D is perhaps TRBD2 (5 bases). Germline assignment: CDR1 SGHVS and CDR2 FNYEAQ. Trimming shortened V by 3 bases and J by 2 bases, and 11 bases separated the two germline ends. The CDR3 is made up of 14 amino acids. The CDR3 region is CASSFSPGTYEQYF. For the CDR3, the DNA is TGTGCCAGCAGCTTTAGCCCGGGGACCTACGAGCAGTACTTC. The complete variable domain, with remaining parts taken from reference TRBV7-6 and TRBJ2-7, reads GAGVSQSPRYKVTKRGQDVALRCDPISGHVSLYWYRQALGQGPEFLTYFNYEAQQDKSGLPNDRFSAERPEGSISTLTIQRTEQRDSAMYRCASSFSPGTYEQYFGPGTRLTVT.

In DNA form, the CDR3 reads TGTGCCAGCAGTGGCGGGCCAGAGGCTTTCTTT. It specifies CASSGGPEAFF. The chain uses TRBV6-6 and TRBJ1-1; D is unclear. Germline CDR1 is MNHNY and CDR2 is SVGAGI (reference sequence). Trimming cost V 5 bases and J 11 bases, with 12 bases left between them. The CDR3 is 11 residues long.

The chain uses TRBV18 and TRBJ1-1, with no clear D. The germline V gene encodes CDR1 KGHSH and CDR2 LQKENI. V was pared by 7 bases and J by 5 bases, with 14 bases between. CDR3 length equals 13 residues. CDR3 bases: TGTGCCAGCTTAGACGGGGTTGCGACTGAAGCTTTCTTT. Translating it yields CASLDGVATEAFF.

The chain combines TRBV11-2 with TRBJ1-2; TRBD1 matches 11 bases. CDR3 length: 15 residues. The J segment lost 5 bases and the V segment lost 4 bases, leaving 6 bases of the junction unmatched. The germline V gene encodes CDR1 SGHAT and CDR2 FQNNGV. The CDR3 DNA is TGTGCCAGCAGCTCTCCGGGACAGGGGGGATATGGCTACACCTTC. Protein sequence: CASSSPGQGGYGYTF.

The V call is TRBV27, the J call TRBJ1-5; D is ambiguous. Trimming took 4 bases from V and 2 from J, leaving 3 bases between them. Germline V CDR1 and CDR2: MNHEY, SMNVEV (reference sequence). The CDR3 loop spans 12 amino acids. CDR3 coding DNA: TGTGCCAGCAGTTCGGGCAATCAGCCCCAGCATTTT. Protein sequence: CASSSGNQPQHF.

V and J are TRBV2 and TRBJ1-1; 7 nucleotides line up with TRBD1. Germline lookup yields CDR1 SNHLY and CDR2 FYNNEI. CDR3 size: 17 residues. The V and J ends lost 3 bases and 6 bases, in that order; junction bases with no gene match: 16. The CDR3 DNA follows: TGTGCCAGCAGTGATCCCGTGAGGAGACAGGGATCCCCTGAAGCTTTCTTT. Amino acids: CASSDPVRRQGSPEAFF.

V is TRBV27 and J is TRBJ2-1, with TRBD2 matching over 7 bases. V shed 2 bases and J 3 bases; nucleotides not matched to a gene: 7. The CDR3 has 16 amino acids. Per germline, CDR1 MNHEY and CDR2 SMNVEV (reference sequence). CDR3 region: CASSLALRDYYNEQFF. CDR3 nucleotide sequence: TGTGCCAGCAGTTTAGCCCTCCGGGACTACTACAATGAGCAGTTCTTC.

The genes are TRBV19 and TRBJ1-1; 7 bases align to TRBD1. V trimming: 10 bases; J trimming: 5 bases; junction bases outside the gene matches: 4. The CDR3 loop spans 11 amino acids. Germline V gives CDR1 LNHDA, CDR2 SQIVND (reference sequence). The CDR3 sequence is CATMTGTEAFF. For the CDR3, the DNA is TGTGCCACTATGACAGGGACTGAAGCTTTCTTT.